The 26 T cell receptor beta chains below all came from one sample that was sequenced in a study of CD8+ T cells in alopecia areata. After isolation, RNA underwent reverse transcription to generate cDNA as the sequencing template. Assay: immunoSEQ multiplex PCR; the TCRdb copy retains only in-frame clones and omits some. Of 100,000 to 150,000 clones listed, approximately 53% are singletons. The starting material was CD4+ T cells sorted from blood, obtained at week 0. The receptor source for this set is a human donor with alopecia areata.

The chain is built from TRBV15 and TRBJ1-2; no reliable D call. The V and J ends lost 0 bases and 2 bases respectively, with 10 bases between them. The CDR3 spans 15 residues. Germline V gene lookup returns CDR1 LNHNV and CDR2 YYDKDF (reference sequence). CDR3 DNA: TGTGCCACCAGCAGAGATTTGGCAGCGAACTATGGCTACACCTTC. Its translation is CATSRDLAANYGYTF.

This chain links TRBV5-1 with TRBJ2-7, with 10 positions matching TRBD1. The CDR3 consists of 17 residues. Germline V CDR1 and CDR2: SGHRS, YFSETQ. The junction had 8 bases not matched to a gene; V was cut back by 0 bases and J by 2 bases. In nucleotides, the CDR3 is TGCGCCAGCAGCTTGGCCGTGGGGGACAGGGGAGCCTACGAGCAGTACTTC. Amino acids: CASSLAVGDRGAYEQYF.

The chain recombines TRBV30 with TRBJ1-5, with D unresolved. Deletions cut 2 bases from V and 4 bases from J, with 9 bases between. CDR1 and CDR2 (germline): GTSNPN, SVGIG (reference sequence). The CDR3 consists of 13 residues. In DNA form, the CDR3 reads TGTGCCTGGAGTAGCAATCTTAATCAGCCCCAGCATTTT. Its translation: CAWSSNLNQPQHF.

The chain employs TRBV23-1 and TRBJ2-7; D gene unclear. TRBV23-1 is marked as an open reading frame, function uncertain. With 2 bases removed from V and 1 base from J, the gap between germline ends came to 15 bases. The CDR3 totals 16 residues. CDR3 loop: CASSQPLEPLSYEQYF. The CDR3 DNA is TGCGCCAGCAGTCAACCCTTAGAGCCCCTATCCTACGAGCAGTACTTC.

This clone was seen only a few times. The chain carries TRBV15 and TRBJ2-4, with D possibly called TRBD1 or TRBD2 (6 bases each). The CDR3 has 21 residues. Germline V gene data show CDR1 as LNHNV and CDR2 as YYDKDF (reference sequence). The ends were cut back, 0 bases at V and 0 bases at J, with 24 bases in the middle. CDR3 amino acids: CATSRDLSAVWGALAKNIQYF. DNA for the CDR3: TGTGCCACCAGCAGAGATCTATCGGCCGTGTGGGGGGCCTTAGCCAAAAACATTCAGTACTTC.

CDR3 coding DNA: TGTGCCAGCAGAGCGACAGGGGGCCATGGCTACACCTTC. It translates to CASRATGGHGYTF. The chain combines TRBV6-4 with TRBJ1-2; 10 positions agree with TRBD1. The CDR3 totals 13 residues. The V gene end was trimmed by 6 bases and the J gene end by 6 bases; junction bases not matched to a gene: 4. The V gene's germline CDR1 is MRHNA and CDR2 SNTAGT.

The V call is TRBV6-5, the J call TRBJ2-1, with TRBD2 as a possible D gene (7 bases). Germline CDR1 and CDR2: MNHEY and SVGAGI. This CDR3 region has 16 residues. V was pared by 0 bases and J by 4 bases, with 13 bases between. The CDR3 nucleotides are TGTGCCAGCAGTTACTCACGGGGGGCGCTTTACAATGAGCAGTTCTTC. Protein product: CASSYSRGALYNEQFF.

The chain uses TRBV5-1 and TRBJ2-7; D is ambiguous. The CDR3 covers 16 residues. Trimming stripped 0 bases from V and 1 base from J, with 14 bases between. Germline-derived CDR1 and CDR2 are SGHRS and YFSETQ. The CDR3 DNA reads TGCGCCAGCAGCTTGGGTCTGTGGGATTATTCCTACGAGCAGTACTTC. This translates into CASSLGLWDYSYEQYF.

This chain connects TRBV27 to TRBJ1-1; TRBD1 might be the D (5 bases). The ends were cut back, 3 bases at V and 3 bases at J, with 14 bases in the middle. Germline CDR1 and CDR2: MNHEY and SMNVEV (reference sequence). The CDR3 contains 15 residues. This CDR3 is CASSLGLFSYTEAFF. Written as DNA, the CDR3 is TGTGCCAGCAGTTTGGGACTTTTTTCTTACACTGAAGCTTTCTTT.

V usage is TRBV29-1 and J usage is TRBJ1-2; 7 nucleotides match TRBD1. Per germline, CDR1 SQVTM and CDR2 ANQGSEA. The trim removed 7 bases at V and 8 bases at J, leaving 19 bases unmatched. The CDR3 spans 15 residues. The CDR3 DNA sequence: TGCAGCGCAGCCGGCCGGACAGGCAATGGTGGGGGCTACACCTTC. Translation gives CSAAGRTGNGGGYTF.

Notes on this clone: At one of its ends the junction is not consistent with the germline gene, which may arise from a read error. J is TRBJ1-2 and V is TRBV5-1; D call uncertain. The CDR3 loop spans 15 amino acids. CDR1 is SGHRS, CDR2 YFSETQ, per germline. The CDR3 spells CASSLEGGPNYDYTF. CDR3 in DNA: TGCGCCAGCAGCTTGGAAGGAGGGCCCAACTATGACTACACCTTC. Full variable domain (outside the CDR3, taken from reference TRBV5-1 and TRBJ1-2): KAGVTQTPRYLIKTRGQQVTLSCSPISGHRSVSWYQQTPGQGLQFLFEYFSETQRNKGNFPGRFSGRQFSNSRSEMNVSTLELGDSALYLCASSLEGGPNYDYTFGSGTRLTVV.

The CDR3 spells CASSLRTADREQYF. The CDR3 DNA reads as TGTGCCAGCAGCCTCCGGACGGCGGACCGCGAGCAGTACTTC. V usage is TRBV5-4 and J usage is TRBJ2-7, with D unresolved. From germline, CDR1 is SGHNT and CDR2 YYREEE (reference sequence). The CDR3 sequence is 14 residues long. V dropped 4 bases and J dropped 6 bases, with 17 bases sitting between them.

The CDR3 nucleotides read TGTGCCAGCAGCCAGGGATTCCTCCCCTATGGCTACACCTTC. Translating it yields CASSQGFLPYGYTF. The rearrangement joins TRBV7-9 to TRBJ1-2; D is possibly TRBD1 (5 bases). Trimming removed 5 bases at V and 4 bases at J, with 14 bases between. CDR1 is SEHNR and CDR2 is FQNEAQ in the germline V gene (reference sequence). The CDR3 covers 14 residues.

The chain carries TRBV29-1 and TRBJ2-4; D not resolved. The germline CDR1 and CDR2 sequences are SQVTM and ANQGSEA. This CDR3 contains 13 residues. Trimming removed 7 bases at V and 2 bases at J, with 12 bases between. CDR3 DNA sequence: TGCAGCGGCGCGAATGTCACCAAAAACATTCAGTACTTC. This encodes CSGANVTKNIQYF. Supplemented by reference TRBV29-1 and TRBJ2-4, the full variable domain reads SAVISQKPSRDICQRGTSLTIQCQVDSQVTMMFWYRQQPGQSLTLIATANQGSEATYESGFVIDKFPISRPNLTFSTLTVSNMSPEDSSIYLCSGANVTKNIQYFGAGTRLSVL.

As for this clone: The same CDR3 also results from other DNA sequences found in this sample. The genes are TRBV5-6 and TRBJ2-5; no firm D call. V lost 0 bases to trimming and J lost 1 base, with 7 bases between them. The CDR3 spans 14 residues. Germline CDR1 is SGHDT and CDR2 is YYEEEE. CDR3 sequence (DNA): TGTGCCAGCAGCTTGGGACTGTCCCAAGAGACCCAGTACTTC. It specifies CASSLGLSQETQYF.

This clone was counted a few times. V and J are TRBV5-4 and TRBJ2-3; weak D call: TRBD2 (5 bases). Per germline, CDR1 SGHNT and CDR2 YYREEE (reference sequence). The CDR3 extends over 15 amino acids. Trimming took off 4 bases at V and 5 bases at J, with 17 bases between the two ends. CDR3 residues: CASSPDSTTQDTQYF. The CDR3 DNA sequence: TGTGCCAGCAGCCCGGACTCAACTACTCAAGATACGCAGTATTTT. The full variable domain, rest sourced from reference TRBV5-4 and TRBJ2-3, is ETGVTQSPTHLIKTRGQQVTLRCSSQSGHNTVSWYQQALGQGPQFIFQYYREEENGRGNFPPRFSGLQFPNYSSELNVNALELDDSALYLCASSPDSTTQDTQYFGPGTRLTVL.

This clone was picked up a small number of times. The chain uses TRBV10-3 and TRBJ1-1, with D possibly being TRBD1 (5 bases). This CDR3 has 15 residues. The germline V gene has CDR1 ENHRY and CDR2 SYGVKD. Trimming cost V 3 bases and J 1 base, with 12 bases left between them. The CDR3 sequence: CAISDGGTGNTEAFF. The CDR3 nucleotides are TGTGCCATCAGTGATGGAGGGACGGGGAACACTGAAGCTTTCTTT.

J is TRBJ2-7 and V is TRBV5-1, with D perhaps given as TRBD1 or TRBD2 (5 bases each). Trimming took off 5 bases at V and 0 bases at J, with 12 bases between the two ends. The CDR3 is 14 residues long. Germline CDR1 is SGHRS and CDR2 is YFSETQ. CDR3 nucleotide sequence: TGCGCCAGCAGGATTGAGGGGAGCTCCTACGAGCAGTACTTC. Translation: CASRIEGSSYEQYF. Using reference TRBV5-1 and TRBJ2-7 for the parts outside the CDR3, the full variable domain is KAGVTQTPRYLIKTRGQQVTLSCSPISGHRSVSWYQQTPGQGLQFLFEYFSETQRNKGNFPGRFSGRQFSNSRSEMNVSTLELGDSALYLCASRIEGSSYEQYFGPGTRLTVT.

The genes are TRBV28 and TRBJ2-1, with 8 positions matching TRBD2. Germline CDR1 is MDHEN and CDR2 is SYDVKM. The CDR3 sequence is 12 residues long. J lost 9 bases, V lost 7 bases, and 5 bases had no gene match. The CDR3 region is CASTSGSGEQFF. The CDR3 DNA follows: TGTGCCAGCACCAGCGGGAGTGGTGAGCAGTTCTTC.

This chain links TRBV4-1 with TRBJ2-1; 7 bases map to TRBD1. The trim removed 3 bases at V and 8 bases at J, leaving 1 base unmatched. This CDR3 has 12 residues. Germline V gene data show CDR1 as MGHRA and CDR2 as YSYEKL. This chain's CDR3 is CASSHDRDEQFF. CDR3 DNA sequence: TGCGCCAGCAGCCACGACAGGGATGAGCAGTTCTTC.

The J gene is TRBJ2-2, the V gene TRBV5-4; tentatively, D is TRBD2 (6 bases). Germline loops: CDR1 SGHNT, CDR2 YYREEE (reference sequence). The CDR3 totals 14 residues. V lost 4 bases and J lost 4, with 11 bases in between. DNA of the CDR3: TGTGCCAGCAGCATCCTGGAGGGCACCGGGGAGCTGTTTTTT. Its protein is CASSILEGTGELFF.

The V and J genes are TRBV6-6 and TRBJ2-3; D unresolved. The germline V and J ends were trimmed by 2 bases and 0 bases, with 9 bases remaining between them. This CDR3 has 15 residues. CDR1 is MNHNY and CDR2 is SVGAGI in the germline V gene (reference sequence). In nucleotides, the CDR3 is TGTGCCAGCAGTTACATCCGACCTAGCACAGATACGCAGTATTTT. Amino acids: CASSYIRPSTDTQYF.

The chain combines TRBV5-1 with TRBJ2-3, with 7 bases identical to TRBD1. Losses at the gene ends were 3 bases for V and 2 bases for J; bases not matched to a gene: 3. The CDR3 loop spans 14 amino acids. Germline assignment: CDR1 SGHRS and CDR2 YFSETQ. The CDR3 region has the DNA TGCGCCAGCAGCTGGGGACAGACCACAGATACGCAGTATTTT. As protein: CASSWGQTTDTQYF.

In its sample, this clone was seen a few times. This rearrangement joins TRBV27 to TRBJ2-2, with 13 bases identical to TRBD2. The CDR3 consists of 15 residues. CDR1 and CDR2 from the germline V gene are MNHEY and SMNVEV (reference sequence). J gave up 7 bases and V 5 bases, and 4 bases lay outside the gene matches. The CDR3 DNA follows: TGTGCCAGCAGTCCCGGACTAGCGGGAGACGGGGAGCTGTTTTTT. Its protein product is CASSPGLAGDGELFF.

This clone was counted ten times or more. The genes are TRBV10-3 and TRBJ2-2; 9 bases align to TRBD1. CDR1 is ENHRY and CDR2 is SYGVKD in the germline V gene. V dropped 9 bases and J dropped 4; count of bases not matched to a gene: 3. This CDR3 region has 13 residues. CDR3 residues: CAIGQGRTGELFF. Here the CDR3 DNA reads TGTGCCATTGGACAGGGGCGCACCGGGGAGCTGTTTTTT.

This clone has more than one count but fewer than ten. V gene TRBV15 combines with J gene TRBJ1-1; D not resolved. The CDR3 contains 13 residues. Trimming cost V 0 bases and J 10 bases, with 12 bases left between them. Per germline, CDR1 LNHNV and CDR2 YYDKDF (reference sequence). CDR3 residues: CATSRDRSYLAFF. CDR3 in DNA: TGTGCCACCAGCAGAGATAGGTCCTACCTAGCTTTCTTT.